A selection of T cell receptor beta chains follows, all from one sample in a study of identical twins. Via MiXCR, TCRdb re-called the 5' RACE reads, giving one row per CDR3 protein. The sample has about 340,000 distinct CDR3 sequences; roughly 9% are singletons. The sequenced material came from naive T cells sorted from blood. Receptors were obtained from a woman aged 45-65 years in good health. The CDR3 runs from the conserved cysteine through the conserved F or W. A D gene is named only where the DNA matches it firmly. Size tells how often a clone was seen (once, few, many) or the class of an expanded clone, and some rows leave it out.

cdr3_length,j_call,d_call,clone_size,v_call,cdr3_aa,cdr3_nt
16,TRBJ2-7,TRBD1,NA,TRBV6-5,CASSQTGGSGSYEQYF,TGTGCCAGCAGCCAAACAGGGGGTAGCGGTTCCTACGAGCAGTACTTC
13,TRBJ2-5,TRBD2,many,TRBV9,CASSEGLPGLKYF,TGTGCCAGCAGTGAGGGGTTGCCGGGACTAAAGTACTTC
14,TRBJ2-2,NA,few,TRBV5-1,CASSLFANTGELFF,TGCGCCAGCAGCTTGTTCGCCAATACCGGGGAGCTGTTTTTT
16,TRBJ2-2,NA,NA,TRBV4-1,CASSHLDPPSTGDLFF,TGCGCCAGCAGCCATCTAGATCCTCCGAGCACCGGGGATCTGTTTTTT
18,TRBJ2-7,NA,few,TRBV4-2,CASSQDPLGGGGVYEQYF,TGTGCCAGCAGCCAAGATCCTCTTGGGGGAGGCGGGGTATACGAGCAGTACTTC
15,TRBJ2-5,TRBD2,NA,TRBV24-1,CATGGVGGSQETQYF,TGTGCCACCGGGGGGGTAGGCGGGTCCCAAGAGACCCAGTACTTC
16,TRBJ2-3,TRBD2,NA,TRBV5-1,CASSWGTSGLTDTQYF,TGCGCCAGCAGCTGGGGGACTAGCGGTCTCACAGATACGCAGTATTTT
13,TRBJ2-7,TRBD2,NA,TRBV20-1,CSATGTSTYEQYF,TGCAGTGCTACCGGGACTAGTACCTACGAGCAGTACTTC
14,TRBJ1-1,NA,many,TRBV7-6,CASSYRTENTEAFF,TGTGCCAGCAGCTACAGGACAGAGAACACTGAAGCTTTCTTT
13,TRBJ2-7,NA,NA,TRBV12-3/TRBV12-4,CASSLMMGYEQYF,TGTGCCAGCAGCTTGATGATGGGCTATGAGCAGTACTTC
16,TRBJ2-5,TRBD2,few,TRBV19,CASSPRGLAGRETQYF,TGTGCCAGTAGTCCCCGTGGACTAGCGGGACGAGAGACCCAGTACTTC
18,TRBJ2-1,TRBD1,many,TRBV29-1,CSVLDRQGGTSSYNEQFF,TGCAGCGTTTTGGACCGACAGGGGGGGACAAGCTCCTACAATGAGCAGTTCTTC
14,TRBJ1-1,NA,few,TRBV12-3/TRBV12-4,CASTGQDLNTEAFF,TGTGCCAGCACGGGCCAGGACTTGAACACTGAAGCTTTCTTT
15,TRBJ1-1,TRBD1,NA,TRBV15,CATSSPGQGRTEAFF,TGTGCCACCAGCAGTCCCGGACAGGGGCGAACTGAAGCTTTCTTT